Listed below are T cell receptor beta chains from one sample, sequenced in a study of T cell responses to AZD1222 COVID-19 vaccine. Profiled with immunoSEQ multiplex PCR; TCRdb holds only in-frame clones, not every one. The table has tens of thousands of clones, less than 95% seen once. The sample in question was peripheral blood, obtained 28 days after the second AZD1222 dose. The origin of the receptors is an adult who received the AZD1222 COVID-19 vaccine. Each CDR3 is given with its conserved first and last residue. Each record gives: J gene, V gene, clone size, D gene, CDR3 DNA, CDR3 protein. The D gene is left open where the match is weak. The size field is filled for only some rows; it gives once, few, many or a size class.

TRBJ1-3 TRBV19 NA NA TGTGCCAGTAGTATGGCCATCTCTGGAAACACCATATATTTT CASSMAISGNTIYF
TRBJ1-5 TRBV30 NA NA TGTGCCTGGGGGGGAGGGGACAATCAGCCCCAGCATTTT CAWGGGDNQPQHF
TRBJ1-5 TRBV18 NA NA TGTGCCAGCTCACCTTCGGGGACGGTTAGCAATCAGCCCCAGCATTTT CASSPSGTVSNQPQHF
TRBJ1-3 TRBV9 NA NA TGTGCGAGGGTGGTAGGCTCTGGAAACACCATATATTTT CARVVGSGNTIYF
TRBJ2-7 TRBV25-1 NA NA TGTGCCAGCAGTGTGGGGGGGCGGGACGAGCAGTACTTC CASSVGGRDEQYF
TRBJ2-3 TRBV30 NA TRBD2 TGTGCCTGGACACTAGCGGGGGGCACAGATACGCAGTATTTT CAWTLAGGTDTQYF
TRBJ2-3 TRBV5-1 NA NA TGCGCCAGCAGCTTGGTCAGGGCCGATACGCAGTATTTT CASSLVRADTQYF
TRBJ1-2 TRBV14 NA NA TGTGCCAGCAGCCATACCCCAGGGAGGATAGGCTACACCTTC CASSHTPGRIGYTF
TRBJ2-2 TRBV6-5 NA TRBD1 TGTGCCAGCAAAACAGGGGGCCTCAGGACCGGGGAGCTGTTTTTT CASKTGGLRTGELFF
TRBJ2-1 TRBV5-6 NA TRBD1 TGTGCCAGCAGCTTTGGGACAGGTTTCTACAATGAGCAGTTCTTC CASSFGTGFYNEQFF
TRBJ1-2 TRBV6-5 NA NA TGTGCCAGCAGTCGAGGGGACACAAACTATGGCTACACCTTC CASSRGDTNYGYTF
TRBJ1-2 TRBV6-2/TRBV6-3 NA NA TGTGCCAGCAGTACAGGGTTCGGCTACACCTTC CASSTGFGYTF
TRBJ1-3 TRBV7-8 NA NA TGTGCCAGCAGCTTTGGGGCTGGAAACACCATATATTTT CASSFGAGNTIYF
TRBJ1-5 TRBV5-4 NA TRBD1 TGTGCCAGCAGCCAAGGCGGCAGGGGGGAGTGGAGCAATCAGCCCCAGCATTTT CASSQGGRGEWSNQPQHF
TRBJ1-4 TRBV2 NA NA TGTGCCAGCACCAGGACAGCAACTAATGAAAAACTGTTTTTT CASTRTATNEKLFF
TRBJ2-3 TRBV11-2 NA NA TGTGCCAGCACCTTATTACGATCTAGCACAGATACGCAGTATTTT CASTLLRSSTDTQYF
TRBJ1-4 TRBV29-1 NA NA TGCAGCGTTCGCCGACGTAATGAAAAACTGTTTTTT CSVRRRNEKLFF
TRBJ1-4 TRBV6-5 NA NA TGTGCCAGCAGTTCCGGGACTACCCGTGAAAAACTGTTTTTT CASSSGTTREKLFF
TRBJ2-5 TRBV25-1 NA NA TGTGCCAGCACGGAGGGGGGAGAGGAGACCCAGTACTTC CASTEGGEETQYF
TRBJ1-2 TRBV19 NA TRBD1 TGTGCCAGTAGTATAGATCGCAGGGGGCCAATGTATGGCTACACCTTC CASSIDRRGPMYGYTF
TRBJ2-6 TRBV6-5 NA NA TGTGCCAGCATCCCCGCCCCGGGAGGGGCCAACGTCCTGACTTTC CASIPAPGGANVLTF
TRBJ2-5 TRBV7-8 NA TRBD2 TGTGCCAGCAGCAAACTAGCGGAGACCCAGTACTTC CASSKLAETQYF
TRBJ2-1 TRBV19 NA TRBD1 TGTGCCAGTAGTATTAGACAGGGTGGCGTTAATGAGCAGTTCTTC CASSIRQGGVNEQFF
TRBJ1-3 TRBV30 few NA TGTGCCTGGAGTTGGGCAGTCTCTGGAAACACCATATATTTT CAWSWAVSGNTIYF
TRBJ1-5 TRBV19 NA TRBD1 TGTGCCAGTAGCTACACGGACAGGGTCGGTCAGCCCCAGCATTTT CASSYTDRVGQPQHF
TRBJ1-3 TRBV6-5 once NA TGTGCCAGCAGCCACCCGGCTGGAAACACCATATATTTT CASSHPAGNTIYF
TRBJ2-7 TRBV10-1 NA NA TGCGCCAGCAGTGAGTCAGGCAGGGACTACGAGCAGTACTTC CASSESGRDYEQYF